Shown below are 23 T cell receptor beta chains from a single sample sequenced in a study of T cell responses to AZD1222 COVID-19 vaccine. Only in-frame clones appear in the TCRdb table, and some are missing; sequencing was by immunoSEQ multiplex PCR. The repertoire holds 55,000 to 65,000 clones, around 90% seen once, with about 14% in the top ten. The specimen was peripheral blood, collected on day 0 of AZD1222 vaccination. The origin of the receptors is an adult in good health.

The CDR3 region is CASGTEKLFF. The CDR3 region has the DNA TGTGCCAGCGGGACAGAAAAACTGTTTTTT. J is TRBJ1-4 and V is TRBV18, with D tentatively TRBD1 (6 bases). CDR3 length: 10 amino acids. Deletions cut 8 bases from V and 8 bases from J, with 6 bases between. CDR1 and CDR2 (germline): KGHSH, LQKENI.

This chain uses TRBV7-2 with TRBJ2-3, with D hard to call. Germline V lookup: CDR1 SGHTA, CDR2 FQGNSA. The V and J ends lost 1 base and 0 bases respectively, with 2 bases between them. This CDR3 contains 13 residues. DNA for the CDR3: TGTGCCAGCAGCTTAGAAAGCACAGATACGCAGTATTTT. This translates into CASSLESTDTQYF. Supplemented by reference TRBV7-2 and TRBJ2-3, the full variable domain reads GAGVSQSPSNKVTEKGKDVELRCDPISGHTALYWYRQSLGQGLEFLIYFQGNSAPDKSGLPSDRFSAERTGGSVSTLTIQRTQQEDSAVYLCASSLESTDTQYFGPGTRLTVL.

V is TRBV28 and J is TRBJ1-2, with D possibly TRBD1 on 6 matching bases. Germline assignment: CDR1 MDHEN and CDR2 SYDVKM. The V end was cut by 6 bases, the J end by 8 bases, with 22 bases between. CDR3 length: 15 amino acids. CDR3 sequence (DNA): TGTGCCAGCAGCTCGACGCGGGGGCCTAATCGGGGCTACACCTTC. This sequence encodes CASSSTRGPNRGYTF.

V usage is TRBV5-4 and J usage is TRBJ1-6, with D uncertain. Trimming removed 3 bases at V and 0 bases at J, with 7 bases between. The CDR3 consists of 15 residues. Germline V gene data show CDR1 as SGHNT and CDR2 as YYREEE (reference sequence). The CDR3 nucleotides are TGTGCCAGCAGCTACTCGAGCTCCTATAATTCACCCCTCCACTTT. Translated: CASSYSSSYNSPLHF.

There are a few counts of this clone. This chain connects TRBV6-6 to TRBJ1-6; TRBD1 might be the D (5 bases). The CDR3 is 20 residues long. Trimming shortened V by 5 bases and J by 4 bases, and 27 bases separated the two germline ends. Germline assignment: CDR1 MNHNY and CDR2 SVGAGI (reference sequence). The CDR3 is CASSPKGVFWGANYNSPLHF. In nucleotides, the CDR3 is TGTGCCAGCAGTCCCAAAGGGGTTTTCTGGGGCGCAAATTATAATTCACCCCTCCACTTT.

This clone was seen just once. The chain is built from TRBV6-5 and TRBJ1-1, with TRBD1 identical over 8 bases. Per the germline V gene, CDR1 is MNHEY and CDR2 is SVGAGI. The J segment lost 2 bases and the V segment lost 6 bases, leaving 8 bases of the junction unmatched. CDR3 length: 15 residues. The CDR3 is CASRKRQGRNTEAFF. CDR3 DNA: TGTGCCAGCAGGAAGCGACAGGGGAGAAACACTGAAGCTTTCTTT.

This clone was seen once. The chain joins TRBV27 to TRBJ1-2, with TRBD1 identical over 11 bases. Germline V gene data show CDR1 as MNHEY and CDR2 as SMNVEV (reference sequence). J was trimmed by 4 bases and V by 0 bases; bases with no gene match: 10. The CDR3 consists of 18 residues. CDR3 sequence: CASSLSKPGQGVSYGYTF. In DNA, the CDR3 is TGTGCCAGCAGTTTATCGAAACCGGGACAGGGGGTATCCTATGGCTACACCTTC.

J is TRBJ2-7 and V is TRBV23-1; tentative D call: TRBD2 (6 bases). TRBV23-1 is filed as an ORF, its function uncertain. The CDR3 runs to 14 residues. Trimming removed 3 bases at V and 0 bases at J, with 9 bases between. The CDR3 spells CASSQGLISYEQYF. DNA for the CDR3: TGCGCCAGCAGTCAGGGACTGATCTCCTACGAGCAGTACTTC.

V is TRBV7-2 and J is TRBJ1-6; perhaps TRBD1 as D (5 bases). Trimming shortened V by 5 bases and J by 5 bases, and 16 bases separated the two germline ends. Germline V lookup: CDR1 SGHTA, CDR2 FQGNSA. The CDR3 length is 16 residues. CDR3 residues: CASSVRQITNNSPLHF. The CDR3 DNA sequence: TGTGCCAGCAGCGTACGACAGATCACGAATAATTCACCCCTCCACTTT.

The CDR3, as DNA: TGTGCCGGTGGACTAGCGGGAGCCACCGGGGAGCTGTTTTTT. Translated: CAGGLAGATGELFF. The chain uses TRBV28 and TRBJ2-2; TRBD2 agrees at 13 bases. The J segment lost 4 bases and the V segment lost 11 bases, leaving 4 bases of the junction unmatched. The germline V gene has CDR1 MDHEN and CDR2 SYDVKM. The CDR3 consists of 14 residues.

The J gene is TRBJ1-2, the V gene TRBV11-2; 9 positions match TRBD1. CDR1 and CDR2 from the germline V gene are SGHAT and FQNNGV. V was pared by 0 bases and J by 1 base, with 3 bases of the junction left unmatched. This CDR3 has 16 amino acids. CDR3 protein: CASSLEPTGGNYGYTF. The DNA for the CDR3 is TGTGCCAGCAGCTTAGAACCGACAGGGGGTAACTATGGCTACACCTTC.

The chain has TRBV15 and TRBJ1-1, with TRBD1 identical over 8 bases. CDR1 and CDR2 from the germline V gene are LNHNV and YYDKDF (reference sequence). There are 13 residues in the CDR3. V lost 6 bases and J lost 2; bases outside the gene matches: 2. CDR3 in amino acids: CATSDRGNTEAFF. In DNA, the CDR3 is TGTGCCACCAGTGACAGGGGTAACACTGAAGCTTTCTTT.

This clone showed up just once. The V and J genes are TRBV28 and TRBJ2-5; the D is unclear. CDR3 length equals 11 residues. Looked up from germline, CDR1 is MDHEN and CDR2 is SYDVKM. Trimming left V 2 bases short and J 4 bases short, with 2 bases between. The CDR3 here is CASSLRETQYF. DNA for the CDR3: TGTGCCAGCAGTTTACGAGAGACCCAGTACTTC.

J is TRBJ2-7 and V is TRBV11-3, with a tentative D call TRBD1 (5 bases). The CDR3 runs to 16 residues. Germline CDR1 reads SGHNT; CDR2 reads YENEEA. V lost 1 base, J lost 2 bases, and 15 bases lay in between. The CDR3 DNA reads as TGTGCCAGCAGCTTAGGGTTCTCACAGGAAGCCTACGAGCAGTACTTC. This translates into CASSLGFSQEAYEQYF.

The J gene is TRBJ2-1, the V gene TRBV6-2 or TRBV6-3; perhaps D is TRBD1 or TRBD2 (5 bases each). This CDR3 region has 11 residues. Germline lookup yields CDR1 MNHEY and CDR2 SVGEGT. V lost 6 bases, J lost 14 bases, and 14 bases lay in between. CDR3 sequence reads: CASSDYGDEFF. The CDR3 DNA sequence: TGTGCCAGCAGCGACTACGGGGACGAGTTCTTC.

The chain employs TRBV4-2 and TRBJ2-2; 9 bases fit TRBD2. This CDR3 region has 17 residues. Looked up from germline, CDR1 is LGHNA and CDR2 is YNFKEQ. V lost 2 bases and J lost 0; bases outside the gene matches: 4. CDR3 sequence reads: CASSQTVAGANTGELFF. The CDR3 DNA reads TGTGCCAGCAGCCAAACCGTAGCGGGAGCGAACACCGGGGAGCTGTTTTTT.

As to this clone: Different DNA sequences within this sample yield the same CDR3. The V and J genes are TRBV7-2 and TRBJ1-6, with TRBD1 as a possible D gene (6 bases). Trimming took 0 bases from V and 3 from J, leaving 6 bases between them. The length of the CDR3 is 15 residues. Germline values: CDR1 SGHTA, CDR2 FQGNSA. CDR3 in DNA: TGTGCCAGCAGCTTAGCAGGGGGCTATAATTCACCCCTCCACTTT. Protein product: CASSLAGGYNSPLHF.

The rearrangement joins TRBV6-5 to TRBJ2-5; 9 positions match TRBD2. CDR3 length: 15 amino acids. J gave up 5 bases and V 4 bases, and 8 bases lay outside the gene matches. Germline CDR1 and CDR2: MNHEY and SVGAGI. The CDR3 protein is CASSFRSGSGETQYF. The CDR3 bases are TGTGCCAGCAGTTTCCGTAGCGGGAGTGGGGAGACCCAGTACTTC.

The chain is built from TRBV11-2 and TRBJ1-2; the match to TRBD1 covers 10 bases. The V segment lost 5 bases and the J segment 14 bases; nucleotides outside the gene matches: 14. CDR3 length equals 14 residues. Germline V gene lookup returns CDR1 SGHAT and CDR2 FQNNGV. CDR3 protein: CASSPPLRDRGKTF. CDR3 bases: TGTGCCAGCAGCCCGCCCCTACGGGACAGGGGTAAGACCTTC.

The genes are TRBV28 and TRBJ1-2, with D unclear. Trimming left V 10 bases short and J 5 bases short, with 11 bases between. CDR1 is MDHEN and CDR2 is SYDVKM in the germline V gene. This CDR3 contains 11 residues. CDR3 loop: CATRRIYGYTF. The CDR3, as DNA: TGTGCCACCCGGCGAATTTATGGCTACACCTTC.

The CDR3 spells CASSLEGQLSTDTQYF. CDR3 bases: TGCGCCAGCAGCTTGGAGGGCCAGCTTAGCACAGATACGCAGTATTTT. V and J are TRBV5-1 and TRBJ2-3; no firm D call. Trimming took off 0 bases at V and 0 bases at J, with 11 bases between the two ends. There are 16 residues in the CDR3. Germline-derived CDR1 and CDR2 are SGHRS and YFSETQ.

This chain connects TRBV6-2 or TRBV6-3 to TRBJ1-5, with D perhaps matching TRBD1 (6 bases). Germline V gene data show CDR1 as MNHEY and CDR2 as SVGEGT. Trimming stripped 2 bases from V and 2 bases from J, with 13 bases between. CDR3 length: 16 residues. The CDR3 nucleotides are TGTGCCAGCAGTTACCTGTCGGGGGCACGCAATCAGCCCCAGCATTTT. This encodes CASSYLSGARNQPQHF.

This chain links TRBV19 with TRBJ2-2, with D perhaps matching TRBD2 (5 bases). This CDR3 spans 15 amino acids. Trimming removed 3 bases from V and 1 base from J, with 9 bases in between. Germline-derived CDR1 and CDR2 are LNHDA and SQIVND (reference sequence). The CDR3 nucleotides read TGTGCCAGTAGTATGCAGGCGGGGAACACCGGGGAGCTGTTTTTT. This translates into CASSMQAGNTGELFF.